This T cell receptor (beta chain) was sequenced for a study of blood T cell repertoires in COVID-19 (dated by TCRdb to the early 2020s). Regarding the complete study: Samples from collaborators originated in the United States, Italy and Spain and spanned both the acute and convalescent phases of COVID-19. The material from the prospective study consisted of cDNA or gDNA derived from T cells, B-cell-depleted T cells, or PBMCs. Deeply sampled blood TCRbeta repertoires from subjects exposed to, actively infected with, or recovered from COVID-19 were included in the dataset. A freely available public database, intended as a resource for researchers studying the immune response to SARS-CoV-2, is where the repertoires were released. The samples were drawn from the first 160 participants of the ongoing ImmuneRACE study and from 1,254 subjects provided by 6 global collaborators. Nearly every sample came with metadata listing a de-identified subject ID, COVID-19 status, age in years and sex. Where available, HLA class I and class II types were taken from metadata supplied by the sample provider and were not determined by assay-based typing. Beyond this particular receptor, the publication reports: Clinical and demographic metadata were provided uncurated, with the amount varying by source and participant.

Collaborating institutions collected whole blood in K2EDTA tubes following their own protocols. Collaborator samples were shipped for TCRbeta analysis as frozen whole blood, isolated PBMCs, or DNA extracted from either sample type. TCRbeta CDR3 regions were amplified from genomic DNA by means of the immunoSEQ Assay, a bias-controlled multiplex PCR. Per the source publication's procedure: Nucleated cell counts per sample were estimated from amplification of reference gene primers within the assay. To quantify the absolute abundance of each unique TCRbeta CDR3 rearrangement, sequence reads were collapsed and filtered. Productive Simpson clonality was computed per sample as the square root of Simpson's diversity index over productive rearrangements. Sourced from immuneACCESS, this table was stored by TCRdb with only in-frame sequences that have V and J called. A share of the clones is absent; for the studies checked, an unresolved V gene accounts for under half, and the remainder has no known explanation. That table is the source of V, J and clone size, and D and trimming were worked out from the DNA. The sample contains about 280,000 clones, 85% of them found a single time. Approximately 5.1% of the sample comes from the top ten.

V has 5 bases trimmed and J has 0 bases trimmed; junction bases matching no gene number 5. From the germline V gene (reference sequence), CDR1 is SGHAT and CDR2 is FQDESV. Spanning cysteine to phenylalanine, the CDR3 consists of 15 amino acids. Only the CDR3 region is kept as DNA, spanning 45 bases read in frame from base 1. This clone was seen only once. What this receptor recognizes is not known. Base qualities are not recorded, but no much larger clone differs from it by a single base. The sequence links TRBV11-1 to TRBJ2-3; 7 nucleotides in the junction match TRBD2. The clonotype was recovered from a man aged 50-59 years with active or convalescent COVID-19. What was sequenced was peripheral blood. The nucleotide sequence reads TGTGCCAGCAGCCGGGACTACGTGAGCACAGATACGCAGTATTTT. Translated, this is CASSRDYVSTDTQYF.